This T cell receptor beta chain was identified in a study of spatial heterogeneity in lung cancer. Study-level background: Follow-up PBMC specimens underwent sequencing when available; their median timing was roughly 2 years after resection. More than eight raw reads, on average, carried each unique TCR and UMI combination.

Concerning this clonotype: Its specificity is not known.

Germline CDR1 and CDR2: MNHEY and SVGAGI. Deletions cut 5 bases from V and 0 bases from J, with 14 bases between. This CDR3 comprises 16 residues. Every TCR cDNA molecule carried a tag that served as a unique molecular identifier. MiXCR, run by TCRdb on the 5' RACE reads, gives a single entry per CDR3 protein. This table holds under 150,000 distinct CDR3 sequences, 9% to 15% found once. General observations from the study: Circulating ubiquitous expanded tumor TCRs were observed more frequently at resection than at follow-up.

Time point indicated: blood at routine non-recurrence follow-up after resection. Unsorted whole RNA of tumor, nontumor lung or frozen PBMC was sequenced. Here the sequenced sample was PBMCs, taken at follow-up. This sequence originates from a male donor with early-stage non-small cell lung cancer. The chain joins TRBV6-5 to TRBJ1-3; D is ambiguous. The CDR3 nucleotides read TGTGCCAGCAGTCTCCGGGGAGGGAGCTCTGGAAACACCATATATTTT. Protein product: CASSLRGGSSGNTIYF.